Presented here are 19 T cell receptor beta chains from one specimen sequenced in a study of blood T cell repertoires in COVID-19. Sequencing used immunoSEQ multiplex PCR; TCRdb keeps in-frame clones, though not all of them. Of 150,000 to 180,000 clones listed, about 90% are singletons. Material: peripheral blood. These TCRs come from a man in his fifties with acute or convalescent COVID-19.

The chain has TRBV28 and TRBJ1-2; D uncertain. This CDR3 comprises 12 residues. CDR1 and CDR2 from the germline V gene are MDHEN and SYDVKM. Trimming shortened V by 2 bases and J by 5 bases, and 6 bases separated the two germline ends. The CDR3 here is CASSLARYGYTF. The CDR3 nucleotides are TGTGCCAGCAGTTTAGCCAGATATGGCTACACCTTC.

In its sample, this clone was seen once. The chain links TRBV30 to TRBJ1-5; no clear D. The V and J ends lost 3 bases and 3 bases respectively, with 18 bases between them. Germline V gives CDR1 GTSNPN, CDR2 SVGIG (reference sequence). The CDR3 consists of 16 residues. CDR3 protein: CAWRPEGGRNNQPQHF. The DNA for the CDR3 is TGTGCCTGGAGACCCGAGGGAGGGCGGAACAATCAGCCCCAGCATTTT.

The V call is TRBV2, the J call TRBJ2-5, with TRBD2 identical over 10 bases. The CDR3 sequence is 17 residues long. Germline V gene lookup returns CDR1 SNHLY and CDR2 FYNNEI. V lost 2 bases to trimming and J lost 5 bases; unmatched junction nucleotides: 11. The CDR3 protein is CASSELLASGRSETQYF. CDR3 coding DNA: TGTGCCAGCAGTGAACTTTTAGCTAGCGGGAGATCGGAGACCCAGTACTTC.

This chain links TRBV29-1 with TRBJ2-7, with TRBD2 matching 7 bases. With 0 bases clipped from V and 3 bases from J, the junction kept 8 bases outside the gene matches. The V gene's germline CDR1 is SQVTM and CDR2 ANQGSEA. CDR3 length: 15 residues. This chain's CDR3 is CSVEDLAGEFYEQYF. CDR3 coding DNA: TGCAGCGTTGAAGATCTGGCGGGAGAATTCTACGAGCAGTACTTC.

The chain uses TRBV12-3 or TRBV12-4 and TRBJ1-6, with 9 bases matching TRBD1. V lost 10 bases, J lost 10 bases, and 8 bases stayed unmatched. This CDR3 region has 13 residues. CDR3 sequence (DNA): TGTGCCACGGGACAGGGAATAGAATCACCCCTCCACTTT. It codes for CATGQGIESPLHF.

This clone came up once. This chain joins TRBV29-1 and TRBJ2-7, with D possibly matching TRBD1 (6 bases). The CDR3 has 13 residues. Germline values: CDR1 SQVTM, CDR2 ANQGSEA. Trimming left V 5 bases short and J 2 bases short, with 13 bases between. The CDR3 loop is CSVTWDKTYEQYF. For the CDR3, the DNA is TGCAGCGTTACTTGGGACAAGACCTACGAGCAGTACTTC.

The rearrangement joins TRBV4-2 to TRBJ2-7, with 8 bases aligning to TRBD2. The germline V gene has CDR1 LGHNA and CDR2 YNFKEQ. The CDR3 extends over 15 amino acids. Trimming took 3 bases from V and 6 from J; bases not matched to a gene: 10. CDR3 coding DNA: TGTGCCAGCAGCCAGTCCGGGACTAGAGCGGGCGAGCAGTACTTC. This encodes CASSQSGTRAGEQYF.

The V gene is TRBV11-3, the J gene TRBJ2-1; no clear D gene. Trimming removed 6 bases from V and 3 bases from J, with 12 bases in between. Germline V gene lookup returns CDR1 SGHNT and CDR2 YENEEA. CDR3 length: 14 residues. The CDR3 DNA is TGTGCCAGCAGTTCGGGTGAGCACTACAATGAGCAGTTCTTC. Protein sequence: CASSSGEHYNEQFF.

The chain is built from TRBV27 and TRBJ2-3; no clear D gene. Germline lookup yields CDR1 MNHEY and CDR2 SMNVEV (reference sequence). The CDR3 runs 15 residues. V was shortened by 3 bases and J by 2 bases, with 12 bases between the two germline ends. The CDR3 DNA reads as TGTGCCAGCAGTTTCTTGGATGGGCCCACAGATACGCAGTATTTT. Encoded protein: CASSFLDGPTDTQYF.

The V gene is TRBV18, the J gene TRBJ2-6; 8 bases fit TRBD2. Germline-derived CDR1 and CDR2 are KGHSH and LQKENI. The ends lost 3 bases at V and 1 base at J; junction bases unmatched: 5. This CDR3 is built from 17 residues. The CDR3 DNA reads as TGTGCCAGCTCACCCGTAGCGGGATCTTCTGGGGCCAACGTCCTGACTTTC. The encoded protein is CASSPVAGSSGANVLTF.

V is TRBV3-1 (or the pseudogene TRBV3-2) and J is TRBJ2-1, with a tentative D call TRBD2 (5 bases). The CDR3 extends over 13 amino acids. CDR1 and CDR2 from the germline V gene are LGHDT and YNNKEL (reference sequence). The V and J ends lost 8 bases and 5 bases respectively, with 13 bases between them. This CDR3 is CASAKRRNNEQFF. DNA of the CDR3: TGTGCCAGCGCCAAGCGGAGGAACAATGAGCAGTTCTTC.

The gene calls are TRBV19 and TRBJ1-2, with D uncertain. The CDR3 has 14 residues. Germline V gene sequence: CDR1 LNHDA, CDR2 SQIVND (reference sequence). The germline V and J ends were trimmed by 7 bases and 3 bases, with 15 bases remaining between them. The CDR3 sequence is CASNMRAPDYGYTF. The CDR3 DNA reads TGTGCCAGTAACATGAGGGCACCAGACTATGGCTACACCTTC.

The chain has TRBV5-1 and TRBJ2-5; 12 nucleotides line up with TRBD2. Trimming took 4 bases from V and 5 from J; bases not matched to a gene: 9. Germline V gives CDR1 SGHRS, CDR2 YFSETQ. The CDR3 is made up of 16 amino acids. CDR3 sequence: CASSRTSGGPRETQYF. The CDR3 DNA reads TGCGCCAGCAGCCGCACTAGCGGGGGGCCACGGGAGACCCAGTACTTC. The full variable domain, rest sourced from reference TRBV5-1 and TRBJ2-5, is KAGVTQTPRYLIKTRGQQVTLSCSPISGHRSVSWYQQTPGQGLQFLFEYFSETQRNKGNFPGRFSGRQFSNSRSEMNVSTLELGDSALYLCASSRTSGGPRETQYFGPGTRLLVL.

V and J are TRBV5-1 and TRBJ2-2; tentative D call: TRBD1 (6 bases). Deletions cut 1 base from V and 6 bases from J, with 19 bases between. The CDR3 is 17 residues long. In germline, CDR1 is SGHRS, CDR2 YFSETQ. The CDR3: CASSLLPDRQRAGELFF. The CDR3 DNA reads as TGCGCCAGCAGCTTGTTACCCGACAGGCAACGGGCCGGGGAGCTGTTTTTT.

This chain uses TRBV11-1 with TRBJ2-3; 11 nucleotides line up with TRBD2. V trimming: 5 bases; J trimming: 1 base; junction bases outside the gene matches: 5. Germline V gives CDR1 SGHAT, CDR2 FQDESV (reference sequence). This CDR3 has 16 residues. CDR3 coding DNA: TGTGCCAGCAGCGCAAAGACTAGCGGGGGCACAGATACGCAGTATTTT. Encoded protein: CASSAKTSGGTDTQYF.

V usage is TRBV12-5 and J usage is TRBJ2-2, with TRBD2 matching 7 bases. There are 12 residues in the CDR3. Germline V gene data show CDR1 as LGHNT and CDR2 as FRNRAP. V lost 7 bases to trimming and J lost 9 bases; unmatched junction nucleotides: 5. CDR3 bases: TGTGCTAGTGCCCGGGAGGCACGGGAGCTGTTTTTT. Protein sequence: CASAREARELFF.

The chain couples TRBV6-1 to TRBJ1-4; D uncertain. Trimming removed 1 base from V and 8 bases from J, with 8 bases in between. CDR1 and CDR2 (germline): MNHNS, SASEGT. This CDR3 has 13 residues. CDR3 loop: CASSEGGSEKLFF. DNA for the CDR3: TGTGCCAGCAGTGAAGGAGGGTCCGAAAAACTGTTTTTT.

This chain uses TRBV6-5 with TRBJ1-1; unclear D gene. In germline, CDR1 is MNHEY, CDR2 SVGAGI. V was pared by 5 bases and J by 0 bases, with 13 bases between. CDR3 length: 15 residues. CDR3 loop: CASSRRDNMNTEAFF. In DNA form, the CDR3 reads TGTGCCAGCAGTCGTCGGGATAATATGAACACTGAAGCTTTCTTT.

The rearrangement joins TRBV6-5 to TRBJ1-2; 9 bases fit TRBD1. This CDR3 comprises 15 residues. Germline CDR1 MNHEY, CDR2 SVGAGI. With V trimmed by 0 bases and J by 8 bases, 7 bases remained unmatched. CDR3 amino acids: CASSYSIGQGKGYTF. CDR3 nucleotides: TGTGCCAGCAGTTACTCGATTGGACAGGGGAAAGGCTACACCTTC.